This T cell receptor (beta chain) was obtained from a study of OX40 agonist ivuxolimab in advanced cancers. Study context: Patients' therapy was ivuxolimab, an antibody that acts as an agonist of OX40 (CD134).

This clone was recorded once. Its antigen is currently unknown. Study-wide results and limits: At doses 0.1 to 3.0 mg/kg, CD4+ and CD8+ clones expanded. Expanded clones tended on average to be more numerous among CD8+ T cells than CD4+.

Repertoires were generated with immunoSEQ multiplex PCR, while TCRdb's copy carries only in-frame clones and drops some. The data show 55,000 to 75,000 clones, about 91% seen once. From germline, CDR1 is SGHRS and CDR2 YFSETQ. Between the trimmed V and J ends, which lost 4 bases and 10 bases, there was a span of 18 bases. CDR3 length equals 14 residues. On cycle 4 day 1 and cycle 7 day 1, as well as at baseline, blood was sampled. Sequences were derived from CD4+ or CD8+ T cells sorted from blood, sampled in a trial of the OX40 agonist ivuxolimab. V and J are TRBV5-1 and TRBJ2-1; D may match TRBD1 or TRBD2 (5 bases each). The TCR originated in an adult with an advanced solid tumor such as melanoma, head and neck, liver or kidney cancer. CDR3 loop: CASSPLSWGIEQFF. DNA for the CDR3: TGCGCCAGCAGCCCCTTGTCGTGGGGGATCGAGCAGTTCTTC.